This entry features one T cell receptor beta chain sequence. One end of the junction is discordant with germline, which a read error may explain. From RNA transcripts, TCR beta CDR3 regions were amplified. The HTBI primer set was used in a first-round RT-PCR of the TCR CDR3. MiXCR, run by TCRdb on the multiplex PCR reads, gives a single entry per CDR3 protein. The sample lists 450,000 to 650,000 distinct CDR3 sequences, around 14% occurring once. The CDR3 has 14 residues. In germline, CDR1 is MDHEN, CDR2 SYDVKM. Each ophthalmopathy patient scored at least 3 on the Clinical Activity Score and at least 4 on NOSPECS grade, with duration under 3 months. This record comes from a study of T cells in Graves' hyperthyroidism and ophthalmopathy. Study at large: Before any treatment, at initial diagnosis, peripheral blood was collected.

J is TRBJ2-1 and V is TRBV28; possibly TRBD2 for D (5 bases). Sequenced material: blood. This TCR derives from a woman between 18 and 29 years old with Graves' ophthalmopathy. Here the CDR3 reads CASSQGGSYNEQFF. The CDR3 DNA reads as TGCGCCAGCAGCCAAGGAGGTTCCTACAATGAGCAGTTCTTC.